The 20 T cell receptor beta chains in this list originate from one sample, sequenced in a study of PD-1 blockade in classical Hodgkin lymphoma. Profiled with immunoSEQ multiplex PCR; TCRdb holds only in-frame clones, not every one. The sample has 7,000 to 8,500 clones; 78% are singletons. Documented time point: newly diagnosed, previously untreated cHL patient sample. Specimen: peripheral blood mononuclear cells (PBMCs). All receptors derive from a human donor with classical Hodgkin lymphoma.

V usage is TRBV11-1 and J usage is TRBJ1-1; 8 nucleotides line up with TRBD1. The CDR3 is 14 residues long. The junction had 2 bases not matched to a gene; V was cut back by 0 bases and J by 5 bases. The germline CDR1 and CDR2 sequences are SGHAT and FQDESV (reference sequence). CDR3: CASSLANRGTEAFF. CDR3 nucleotide sequence: TGTGCCAGCAGCTTAGCGAACAGGGGGACTGAAGCTTTCTTT.

The chain couples TRBV10-3 to TRBJ2-3, with D uncertain. CDR1 and CDR2 from the germline V gene are ENHRY and SYGVKD. The CDR3 loop spans 12 amino acids. Trimming removed 2 bases at V and 6 bases at J, with 6 bases between. The CDR3 protein is CAISEPRDTQYF. The CDR3, as DNA: TGTGCCATCAGTGAGCCGAGGGATACGCAGTATTTT.

The rearrangement uses TRBV28 and TRBJ2-1; 13 nucleotides match TRBD2. From germline, CDR1 is MDHEN and CDR2 SYDVKM. This CDR3 region has 15 residues. Germline trimming cut 6 bases from V and 7 bases from J; bases unmatched to any gene: 6. CDR3 DNA sequence: TGTGCCAGCAGGGCCCCGGGACTAGCGGGAAATGAGCAGTTCTTC. Its protein product is CASRAPGLAGNEQFF. The variable domain in full, completed from reference TRBV28 and TRBJ2-1, reads DVKVTQSSRYLVKRTGEKVFLECVQDMDHENMFWYRQDPGLGLRLIYFSYDVKMKEKGDIPEGYSVSREKKERFSLILESASTNQTSMYLCASRAPGLAGNEQFFGPGTRLTVL.

This chain joins TRBV5-1 and TRBJ1-1, with 9 bases identical to TRBD1. The germline gives CDR1 SGHRS, CDR2 YFSETQ. Unmatched junction bases numbered 7, after V lost 5 bases and J lost 5 bases. The CDR3 covers 14 residues. The CDR3 loop reads CASSRQGGSTEAFF. CDR3 sequence (DNA): TGCGCCAGCAGTCGACAGGGGGGTAGTACTGAAGCTTTCTTT.

The chain couples TRBV5-6 to TRBJ1-2, with D possibly being TRBD1 (6 bases). The V end was cut by 2 bases, the J end by 0 bases, with 17 bases between. The CDR3 is 17 amino acids. CDR1 is SGHDT and CDR2 is YYEEEE in the germline V gene. The CDR3: CASSFQGSDSPNYGYTF. Here the CDR3 DNA reads TGTGCCAGCAGCTTTCAGGGCTCGGACAGCCCTAACTATGGCTACACCTTC. Full variable domain (outside the CDR3, taken from reference TRBV5-6 and TRBJ1-2): DAGVTQSPTHLIKTRGQQVTLRCSPKSGHDTVSWYQQALGQGPQFIFQYYEEEERQRGNFPDRFSGHQFPNYSSELNVNALLLGDSALYLCASSFQGSDSPNYGYTFGSGTRLTVV.

As for this clone: Other DNA sequences of this sample code for an identical CDR3. V usage is TRBV6-6 and J usage is TRBJ2-3, with D unresolved. The V gene's germline CDR1 is MNHNY and CDR2 SVGAGI (reference sequence). Trimming pared 0 bases from V and 5 bases from J, leaving 3 bases between. This CDR3 spans 12 amino acids. In DNA form, the CDR3 reads TGTGCCAGCAGTTACTCGGGAGATACGCAGTATTTT. Its protein product is CASSYSGDTQYF.

The chain couples TRBV6-1 to TRBJ2-5; 8 bases fit TRBD2. V lost 6 bases, J lost 5 bases, and 5 bases stayed unmatched. This CDR3 region has 13 residues. Germline CDR1 is MNHNS and CDR2 is SASEGT. In DNA form, the CDR3 reads TGTGCCAGCAGGCAAGCGGGAGTGGAGACCCAGTACTTC. As protein: CASRQAGVETQYF.

V gene TRBV2 combines with J gene TRBJ1-4; D is unresolved. With 7 bases removed from V and 7 bases from J, the gap between germline ends came to 13 bases. This CDR3 contains 13 residues. Germline CDR1 and CDR2: SNHLY and FYNNEI. CDR3 bases: TGTGCCAGCACTTCTGAAACGGGTGAAAAACTGTTTTTT. Amino acids: CASTSETGEKLFF.

The chain is built from TRBV5-4 and TRBJ2-7; 7 bases agree with TRBD1. The junction had 6 bases not matched to a gene; V was cut back by 4 bases and J by 2 bases. This CDR3 is built from 14 residues. Germline loops: CDR1 SGHNT, CDR2 YYREEE (reference sequence). CDR3 protein: CASSRGTDPYEQYF. The CDR3 bases are TGTGCCAGCAGCCGAGGGACAGATCCCTACGAGCAGTACTTC.

There are a few counts of this clone. This chain connects TRBV28 to TRBJ1-2, with 10 bases identical to TRBD1. The V segment lost 3 bases and the J segment 5 bases; nucleotides outside the gene matches: 6. Germline V gene sequence: CDR1 MDHEN, CDR2 SYDVKM. The CDR3 extends over 15 amino acids. As DNA, the CDR3 is TGTGCCAGCAGTTTGGGACAGGGGCGGGTGTATGGCTACACCTTC. Translation gives CASSLGQGRVYGYTF.

The chain employs TRBV7-8 and TRBJ2-2, with 8 bases identical to TRBD2. The CDR3 length is 16 residues. V lost 3 bases to trimming and J lost 5 bases; unmatched junction nucleotides: 8. Per germline, CDR1 SGHVS and CDR2 FQNEAQ. CDR3 amino acids: CASSFFSGRGTGELFF. As DNA, the CDR3 is TGTGCCAGCAGCTTTTTCAGCGGGAGAGGGACCGGGGAGCTGTTTTTT.

The rearrangement links TRBV6-1 to TRBJ1-1; no definite D call. The germline V gene has CDR1 MNHNS and CDR2 SASEGT. The CDR3 is 14 residues long. The V end was cut by 5 bases, the J end by 1 base, with 11 bases between. The CDR3 DNA reads TGTGCCAGCAGTCAATCGGAAGAGAACACTGAAGCTTTCTTT. Protein product: CASSQSEENTEAFF.

The V and J genes are TRBV2 and TRBJ1-4; no reliable D call. V lost 3 bases, J lost 7 bases, and 9 bases lay in between. Germline CDR1 SNHLY, CDR2 FYNNEI. The CDR3 sequence is 13 residues long. CDR3 bases: TGTGCCAGCAGTGATGGCGGTGTTGAAAAACTGTTTTTT. This gives the protein CASSDGGVEKLFF.

This chain connects TRBV5-1 to TRBJ2-1; D might be TRBD1 or TRBD2, each matching 5 bases. Trimming removed 4 bases from V and 12 bases from J, with 17 bases in between. Looked up from germline, CDR1 is SGHRS and CDR2 is YFSETQ. The CDR3 consists of 13 residues. The CDR3 loop reads CASSPELMGVQFF. CDR3 nucleotide sequence: TGCGCCAGCAGCCCCGAGCTAATGGGGGTGCAGTTCTTC.

The V call is TRBV6-5, the J call TRBJ2-7, with a weak D call TRBD2 (6 bases). The germline V and J ends were trimmed by 2 bases and 7 bases, with 18 bases remaining between them. Germline V lookup: CDR1 MNHEY, CDR2 SVGAGI. The CDR3 totals 15 residues. The CDR3 loop is CASSYGGLVRREQYF. The CDR3 nucleotides are TGTGCCAGCAGTTACGGGGGACTCGTAAGGAGGGAGCAGTACTTC.

The rearrangement links TRBV5-4 to TRBJ1-4; unclear D gene. Between the trimmed V and J ends, which lost 0 bases and 8 bases, there was a span of 11 bases. CDR3 length equals 14 residues. Germline V lookup: CDR1 SGHNT, CDR2 YYREEE (reference sequence). The CDR3 bases are TGTGCCAGCAGCTTGGAAGGGCGGAACGAAAAACTGTTTTTT. Its protein product is CASSLEGRNEKLFF.

This sequence joins TRBV5-1 and TRBJ2-3, with no clear D. CDR3 length equals 15 residues. Trimming took off 3 bases at V and 1 base at J, with 12 bases between the two ends. From germline, CDR1 is SGHRS and CDR2 YFSETQ. The DNA for the CDR3 is TGCGCCAGCAGCTCCTCCCTTGGGGGCACAGATACGCAGTATTTT. Protein sequence: CASSSSLGGTDTQYF.

The chain carries TRBV18 and TRBJ2-2, with D perhaps matching TRBD1 (6 bases). The CDR3 has 15 residues. V lost 0 bases and J 4 bases, leaving 9 bases between the germline ends. Germline CDR1 and CDR2: KGHSH and LQKENI. This CDR3 is CASSPPNRVTGELFF. CDR3 DNA: TGTGCCAGCTCACCACCTAACAGGGTCACCGGGGAGCTGTTTTTT.

V is TRBV11-2 and J is TRBJ2-7; D may be TRBD1 or TRBD2 (5 bases each). V was cut by 3 bases and J by 0 bases, with 9 bases left in between. From germline, CDR1 is SGHAT and CDR2 FQNNGV. The CDR3 is 14 residues long. CDR3 in DNA: TGTGCCAGCAGCTTGGGACGGCGCTCCTACGAGCAGTACTTC. Translation gives CASSLGRRSYEQYF.

The gene calls are TRBV7-2 and TRBJ2-7, with D perhaps being TRBD1 or TRBD2 (6 bases each). Germline V gives CDR1 SGHTA, CDR2 FQGNSA. This CDR3 has 12 amino acids. Trimming took 3 bases from V and 9 from J, leaving 12 bases between them. The CDR3 nucleotides are TGTGCCAGCAGCTTGAATGGGGGGCGGCAGTACTTC. It codes for CASSLNGGRQYF. Full variable domain (rest looked up from reference TRBV7-2 and TRBJ2-7): GAGVSQSPSNKVTEKGKDVELRCDPISGHTALYWYRQSLGQGLEFLIYFQGNSAPDKSGLPSDRFSAERTGGSVSTLTIQRTQQEDSAVYLCASSLNGGRQYFGPGTRLTVT.